This entry lists 5 T cell receptor beta chains sequenced from one sample in a study of T-cell reconstitution after alpha-beta-depleted transplantation in children. Unique molecular identifiers were incorporated when the TCRbeta library was constructed. TCRdb reprocessed the PCR reads via MiXCR and lists one record per CDR3 protein. The sample has roughly 120,000 distinct CDR3 sequences, around 23% seen once. Specimen: PBMCs, mostly from graft donor cells, collected 180 days after TCRalphabeta/CD19-depleted stem cell transplant. These receptors all stem from a male patient aged 2 to 9 who had a stem cell transplant for chronic granulomatous disease, so the T cells may come from the graft donor.

The CDR3: CASSSRDTGELFF. For the CDR3, the DNA is TGTGCCAGCAGCTCCAGGGACACCGGGGAGCTGTTTTTT. The chain couples TRBV7-2 to TRBJ2-2; D possibly corresponds to TRBD1 (5 bases). V lost 4 bases and J lost 3, with 6 bases in between. This CDR3 spans 13 amino acids. Germline-derived CDR1 and CDR2 are SGHTA and FQGNSA.

The chain carries TRBV7-9 and TRBJ2-5; 7 positions agree with TRBD1. CDR1 and CDR2 (germline): SEHNR, FQNEAQ (reference sequence). V was clipped by 5 bases and J by 5 bases; unmatched bases: 14. This CDR3 contains 16 residues. This CDR3 reads CASSPAPRGNRETQYF. Here the CDR3 DNA reads TGTGCCAGCAGCCCGGCCCCCAGGGGGAATCGGGAGACCCAGTACTTC.

This clonotype has only one observation. The CDR3 region has the DNA TGCGCCAGCAGCCCGGGGACGTTCCCCACCGGGGAGCTGTTTTTT. Translated: CASSPGTFPTGELFF. The chain joins TRBV5-1 to TRBJ2-2; D possibly uses TRBD1 or TRBD2 (5 bases each). The length of the CDR3 is 15 residues. The germline V gene has CDR1 SGHRS and CDR2 YFSETQ. Trimming left V 4 bases short and J 4 bases short, with 14 bases between.

In its sample, this clonotype was seen many times. J is TRBJ2-7 and V is TRBV20-1; TRBD2 matches 7 bases. With 4 bases clipped from V and 2 bases from J, the junction kept 11 bases outside the gene matches. The CDR3 loop spans 15 amino acids. Germline CDR1 is DFQATT and CDR2 is SNEGSKA (reference sequence). The CDR3 region has the DNA TGCAGTGCTATCAGGAGGGTAGCGGGCACCTACGAGCAGTACTTC. Encoded protein: CSAIRRVAGTYEQYF.

The chain recombines TRBV28 with TRBJ2-7, with 7 nucleotides matching TRBD2. The trim removed 1 base at V and 3 bases at J, leaving 9 bases unmatched. The germline gives CDR1 MDHEN, CDR2 SYDVKM. This CDR3 is built from 16 residues. This chain's CDR3 is CASSLFGASGLYEQYF. For the CDR3, the DNA is TGTGCCAGCAGTTTATTTGGCGCTAGCGGACTCTACGAGCAGTACTTC.